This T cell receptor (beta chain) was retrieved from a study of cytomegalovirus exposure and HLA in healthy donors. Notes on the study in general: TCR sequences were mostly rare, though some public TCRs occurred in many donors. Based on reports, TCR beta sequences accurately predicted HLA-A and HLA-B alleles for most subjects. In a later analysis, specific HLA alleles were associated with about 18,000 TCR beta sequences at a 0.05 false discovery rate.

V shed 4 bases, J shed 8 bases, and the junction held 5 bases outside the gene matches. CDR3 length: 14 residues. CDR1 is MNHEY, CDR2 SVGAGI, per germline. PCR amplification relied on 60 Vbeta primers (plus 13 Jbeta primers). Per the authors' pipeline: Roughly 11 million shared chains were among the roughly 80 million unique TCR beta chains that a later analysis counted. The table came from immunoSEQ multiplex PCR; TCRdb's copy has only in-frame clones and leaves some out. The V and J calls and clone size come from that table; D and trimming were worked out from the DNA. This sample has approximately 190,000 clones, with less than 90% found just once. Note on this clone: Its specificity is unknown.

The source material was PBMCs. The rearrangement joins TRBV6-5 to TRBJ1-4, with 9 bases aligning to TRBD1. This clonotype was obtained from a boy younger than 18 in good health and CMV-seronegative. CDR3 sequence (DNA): TGTGCCAGCAGTTCAGGGACAGGGTGGGAAAAACTGTTTTTT. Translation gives CASSSGTGWEKLFF.